A selection of T cell receptor beta chains follows, all from one sample in a study of molecular identifiers for immune sequencing clone quantification. TCRdb redid the calling of the PCR reads with MiXCR, one entry per CDR3 protein. The sample includes over 600,000 distinct CDR3 sequences, nearly 20% seen only once; the top ten take 0.85%. Source material: naive CD8+ T cells from blood, with Jurkat cell RNA spiked in. These receptors were obtained from a human donor in good health. Some libraries in this study had Jurkat cell RNA spiked in. The CDR3 runs from the conserved cysteine through the conserved F or W. D genes are given only for firm matches. Not all rows give a size; the values are once, few, many and, for expanded clones, a class.

V: TRBV19
D: NA
size: many
J: TRBJ1-1
CDR3: CASSIGPHLNTEAFF
DNA: TGTGCCAGTAGTATAGGTCCGCACTTGAACACTGAAGCTTTCTTT

V: TRBV19
D: TRBD2
size: NA
J: TRBJ2-3
CDR3: CASSMLAGGLDTQYF
DNA: TGTGCCAGTAGTATGCTAGCGGGGGGGCTAGATACGCAGTATTTT

V: TRBV24-1
D: TRBD2
size: many
J: TRBJ2-1
CDR3: CATSDSLAGPYNEQFF
DNA: TGTGCCACCAGTGATTCCCTAGCGGGTCCTTACAATGAGCAGTTCTTC

V: TRBV14
D: NA
size: few
J: TRBJ2-1
CDR3: CASSQDEFAYNEQFF
DNA: TGTGCCAGCAGCCAAGACGAGTTTGCGTACAATGAGCAGTTCTTC

V: TRBV2
D: NA
size: many
J: TRBJ2-3
CDR3: CASSEPGSTDTQYF
DNA: TGTGCCAGCAGTGAACCGGGTTCCACAGATACGCAGTATTTT

V: TRBV29-1
D: NA
size: many
J: TRBJ2-2
CDR3: CSVVGNTGELFF
DNA: TGCAGCGTTGTCGGGAACACCGGGGAGCTGTTTTTT

V: TRBV28
D: TRBD2
size: many
J: TRBJ2-3
CDR3: CASSSVPGLADTDTQYF
DNA: TGTGCCAGCAGTTCCGTTCCGGGACTAGCGGATACAGATACGCAGTATTTT

V: TRBV20-1
D: NA
size: NA
J: TRBJ2-7
CDR3: CSARDLSAPSSYEQYF
DNA: TGCAGTGCTAGAGATCTTTCAGCGCCGAGCTCCTACGAGCAGTACTTC

V: TRBV24-1
D: NA
size: many
J: TRBJ2-2
CDR3: CATSDLTGGETGELFF
DNA: TGTGCCACCAGTGATTTGACCGGGGGCGAAACCGGGGAGCTGTTTTTT

V: TRBV11-2
D: NA
size: few
J: TRBJ2-7
CDR3: CASSLVSSFGYEQYF
DNA: TGTGCCAGCAGCTTAGTATCGTCTTTCGGTTACGAGCAGTACTTC

V: TRBV6-2/TRBV6-3
D: NA
size: NA
J: TRBJ1-5
CDR3: CASSYSIGENQPQHF
DNA: TGTGCCAGCAGTTACTCGATCGGGGAGAATCAGCCCCAGCATTTT

V: TRBV7-9
D: TRBD1
size: many
J: TRBJ2-7
CDR3: CASSGTGESSYEQYF
DNA: TGTGCCAGCAGCGGGACAGGGGAGAGCTCCTACGAGCAGTACTTC

V: TRBV4-1
D: NA
size: many
J: TRBJ2-3
CDR3: CAARGTVITDTQYF
DNA: TGCGCCGCCCGGGGGACAGTAATCACAGATACGCAGTATTTT

V: TRBV10-3
D: NA
size: many
J: TRBJ2-7
CDR3: CAISEVWSYEQYF
DNA: TGTGCCATCAGTGAGGTCTGGTCCTACGAGCAGTACTTC

V: TRBV4-3
D: TRBD1
size: many
J: TRBJ1-2
CDR3: CASSQEGQGGYGYTF
DNA: TGCGCCAGCAGCCAAGAGGGACAGGGGGGCTATGGCTACACCTTC

V: TRBV24-1
D: TRBD1
size: many
J: TRBJ1-5
CDR3: CATSDDRGQPQHF
DNA: TGTGCCACCAGTGATGACAGGGGCCAGCCCCAGCATTTT

V: TRBV30
D: NA
size: many
J: TRBJ2-1
CDR3: CAWSPGDYNEQFF
DNA: TGTGCCTGGAGTCCTGGCGACTACAATGAGCAGTTCTTC

V: TRBV12-3/TRBV12-4
D: TRBD1
size: many
J: TRBJ1-6
CDR3: CASSYGQGNNSPLHF
DNA: TGTGCCAGCAGCTACGGACAGGGGAACAATTCACCCCTCCACTTT

V: TRBV7-9
D: NA
size: many
J: TRBJ2-2
CDR3: CASSFSQGWTGELFF
DNA: TGTGCCAGCAGCTTCAGCCAGGGTTGGACCGGGGAGCTGTTTTTT

V: TRBV19
D: NA
size: many
J: TRBJ1-5
CDR3: CASSYDSYSNQPQHF
DNA: TGTGCCAGTAGTTACGACAGTTATAGCAATCAGCCCCAGCATTTT

V: TRBV12-3/TRBV12-4
D: TRBD2
size: once
J: TRBJ2-1
CDR3: CASSLRAGVDEQFF
DNA: TGTGCCAGCAGTTTAAGAGCGGGAGTGGATGAGCAGTTCTTC

V: TRBV6-1
D: NA
size: many
J: TRBJ2-1
CDR3: CASSDISYNEQFF
DNA: TGTGCCAGCAGTGACATATCCTACAATGAGCAGTTCTTC

V: TRBV21-1
D: NA
size: NA
J: TRBJ2-3
CDR3: CASSTDRGHGTDTQYF
DNA: TGTGCCAGCAGCACAGACAGGGGGCACGGCACAGATACGCAGTATTTT

V: TRBV6-2/TRBV6-3
D: NA
size: many
J: TRBJ1-5
CDR3: CASSYPGMGYSNQPQHF
DNA: TGTGCCAGCAGTTACCCGGGGATGGGGTATAGCAATCAGCCCCAGCATTTT

V: TRBV30
D: NA
size: few
J: TRBJ2-1
CDR3: CAWSGSNYEQFF
DNA: TGTGCCTGGTCCGGGAGTAACTATGAGCAGTTCTTC

V: TRBV2
D: NA
size: many
J: TRBJ1-1
CDR3: CASSFPREQAATEAFF
DNA: TGTGCCAGCAGTTTTCCTCGGGAACAGGCGGCCACTGAAGCTTTCTTT

V: TRBV6-5
D: NA
size: NA
J: TRBJ2-6
CDR3: CASSSLDSGANVLTF
DNA: TGTGCCAGCAGTTCCCTCGACTCTGGGGCCAACGTCCTGACTTTC

V: TRBV28
D: NA
size: many
J: TRBJ2-3
CDR3: CASSLARHSTDTQYF
DNA: TGTGCCAGCAGCCTAGCGAGACATAGCACAGATACGCAGTATTTT

V: TRBV9
D: TRBD2
size: many
J: TRBJ2-3
CDR3: CASSVGLAELTDTQYF
DNA: TGTGCCAGCAGCGTAGGTCTAGCGGAGCTCACAGATACGCAGTATTTT

V: TRBV11-3
D: NA
size: few
J: TRBJ2-1
CDR3: CASSSTITNEQFF
DNA: TGTGCCAGCAGCTCCACAATCACCAATGAGCAGTTCTTC

V: TRBV14
D: TRBD1
size: many
J: TRBJ1-1
CDR3: CASSSGTGGEVFF
DNA: TGTGCCAGCAGCTCCGGGACAGGGGGTGAAGTTTTCTTT

V: TRBV3-1
D: NA
size: many
J: TRBJ2-2
CDR3: CASSQPRGGTGELFF
DNA: TGTGCCAGCAGCCAACCCAGGGGAGGGACCGGGGAGCTGTTTTTT

V: TRBV7-8
D: NA
size: NA
J: TRBJ2-7
CDR3: CASSTEVVAAYEQYF
DNA: TGTGCCAGCAGCACCGAGGTGGTAGCGGCCTACGAGCAGTACTTC

V: TRBV5-1
D: TRBD2
size: many
J: TRBJ2-7
CDR3: CASSPIAGGSYEQYF
DNA: TGCGCCAGCAGCCCTATAGCGGGAGGGTCCTACGAGCAGTACTTC

V: TRBV30
D: TRBD2
size: many
J: TRBJ2-7
CDR3: CAWRHGGMPFGEQYF
DNA: TGTGCCTGGCGCCACGGGGGGATGCCATTTGGAGAGCAGTACTTC

V: TRBV5-5
D: NA
size: many
J: TRBJ1-2
CDR3: CASSLSLTAFYYGYTF
DNA: TGTGCCAGCAGCTTGAGTTTGACAGCTTTTTACTATGGCTACACCTTC

V: TRBV10-1
D: NA
size: NA
J: TRBJ1-5
CDR3: CASSLFRDKDGGTQHF
DNA: TGCGCCAGCAGTCTCTTCCGGGACAAGGACGGGGGTACGCAGCATTTT

V: TRBV9
D: TRBD1
size: many
J: TRBJ2-7
CDR3: CASSAVGTGVYEQYF
DNA: TGTGCCAGCAGCGCGGTCGGGACAGGAGTCTACGAGCAGTACTTC

V: TRBV11-2
D: TRBD2
size: NA
J: TRBJ2-1
CDR3: CASSLVASGVYNEQFF
DNA: TGTGCCAGCAGCTTAGTGGCTAGCGGGGTTTACAATGAGCAGTTCTTC